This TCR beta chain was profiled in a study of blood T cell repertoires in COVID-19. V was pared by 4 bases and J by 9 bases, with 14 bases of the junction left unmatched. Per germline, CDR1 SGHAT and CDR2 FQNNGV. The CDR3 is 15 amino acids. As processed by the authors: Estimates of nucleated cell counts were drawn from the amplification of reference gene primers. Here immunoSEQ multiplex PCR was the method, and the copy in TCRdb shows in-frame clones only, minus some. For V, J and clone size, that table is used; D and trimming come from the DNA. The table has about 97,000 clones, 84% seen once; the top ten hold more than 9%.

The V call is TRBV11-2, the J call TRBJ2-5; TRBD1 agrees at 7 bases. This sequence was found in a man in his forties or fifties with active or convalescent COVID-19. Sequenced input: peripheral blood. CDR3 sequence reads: CASSSRTGSQVAQYF. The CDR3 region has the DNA TGTGCCAGCAGCTCTAGGACAGGCTCCCAAGTGGCCCAGTACTTC. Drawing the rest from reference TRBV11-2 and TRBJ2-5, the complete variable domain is EAGVAQSPRYKIIEKRQSVAFWCNPISGHATLYWYQQILGQGPKLLIQFQNNGVVDDSQLPKDRFSAERLKGVDSTLKIQPAKLEDSAVYLCASSSRTGSQVAQYFGPGTRLLVL.